These 14 T cell receptor beta chains were sequenced from one sample in a study of T cell responses to AZD1222 COVID-19 vaccine. Sequenced by immunoSEQ multiplex PCR; TCRdb stores in-frame clones only, minus some. The repertoire consists of roughly 100,000 clones, with about 90% occurring once and the leading ten covering less than 9.5%. Here the sequenced sample was peripheral blood, taken 28 days after the second AZD1222 dose. The source of these receptors is an adult who received the AZD1222 COVID-19 vaccine.

The chain employs TRBV7-2 and TRBJ2-5, with D perhaps being TRBD1 or TRBD2 (6 bases each). CDR3 length: 15 amino acids. Looked up from germline, CDR1 is SGHTA and CDR2 is FQGNSA. With 5 bases removed from V and 5 bases from J, the gap between germline ends came to 18 bases. CDR3 nucleotides: TGTGCCAGCAGCCTGGGACACCTGGAGGGGGAGACCCAGTACTTC. Protein: CASSLGHLEGETQYF.

The V gene is TRBV10-2, the J gene TRBJ2-7, with D unclear. The germline V gene encodes CDR1 WSHSY and CDR2 SAAADI. The CDR3 spans 11 residues. The V gene lost 6 bases and the J gene lost 3 bases, with 6 bases spanning the gap. The CDR3 DNA follows: TGCGCCAGCAGCACCCACTACGAGCAGTACTTC. Amino acids: CASSTHYEQYF.

The J gene is TRBJ2-7, the V gene TRBV7-9, with 8 bases fitting TRBD1. CDR3 length: 14 residues. V lost 3 bases, J lost 2 bases, and 3 bases stayed unmatched. The germline CDR1 and CDR2 sequences are SEHNR and FQNEAQ (reference sequence). The DNA of the CDR3 is TGTGCCAGCAGCTTTACAGGGGGTCCCTACGAGCAGTACTTC. Translated, it gives CASSFTGGPYEQYF. The whole variable domain, remainder taken from reference TRBV7-9 and TRBJ2-7, is DTGVSQNPRHKITKRGQNVTFRCDPISEHNRLYWYRQTLGQGPEFLTYFQNEAQLEKSRLLSDRFSAERPKGSFSTLEIQRTEQGDSAMYLCASSFTGGPYEQYFGPGTRLTVT.

This clone appeared a single time. V is TRBV7-2 and J is TRBJ1-6, with D uncertain. The CDR3 runs 15 residues. Germline V gene sequence: CDR1 SGHTA, CDR2 FQGNSA. V was cut by 5 bases and J by 7 bases, with 15 bases left in between. The CDR3 here is CASSDRTGPNSPLHF. Written as DNA, the CDR3 is TGTGCCAGCAGCGATCGGACCGGGCCCAATTCACCCCTCCACTTT.

This clone was counted only a few times. The junction and the germline gene differ at one end; a read error may be behind it. The chain carries TRBV2 and TRBJ1-2; unclear D gene. The CDR3 has 12 amino acids. In germline, CDR1 is SNHLY, CDR2 FYNNEI. CDR3 residues: CASSDLGVGSCF. The CDR3 region has the DNA TGTGCCAGCAGTGATCTAGGAGTCGGGAGCTGCTTC.

This chain links TRBV2 with TRBJ2-3; no clear D gene. Between the trimmed V and J ends, which lost 1 base and 4 bases, there was a span of 6 bases. Germline V lookup: CDR1 SNHLY, CDR2 FYNNEI. There are 13 residues in the CDR3. This CDR3 reads CASSEGPADTQYF. The CDR3 nucleotides read TGTGCCAGCAGTGAAGGTCCGGCAGATACGCAGTATTTT.

The chain is built from TRBV12-3 or TRBV12-4 and TRBJ1-1; no reliable D call. Trimming pared 1 base from V and 6 bases from J, leaving 9 bases between. The CDR3 contains 13 residues. The CDR3 region is CASSLVAWPEAFF. The CDR3 DNA reads as TGTGCCAGCAGTTTAGTAGCGTGGCCTGAAGCTTTCTTT.

The chain carries TRBV4-3 and TRBJ2-7, with 8 bases matching TRBD2. CDR1 and CDR2 (germline): LGHNA, YSLEER. Trimming cost V 0 bases and J 4 bases; bases outside gene matches: 8. The CDR3 consists of 16 residues. The CDR3 sequence is CASSQEVAGGRYEQYF. The CDR3 coding sequence is TGCGCCAGCAGCCAAGAGGTGGCGGGGGGCCGGTACGAGCAGTACTTC.

The chain uses TRBV24-1 and TRBJ1-5, with 8 positions matching TRBD1. V was pared by 9 bases and J by 4 bases, with 4 bases of the junction left unmatched. This CDR3 has 13 amino acids. Germline V lookup: CDR1 KGHDR, CDR2 SFDVKD. CDR3 DNA: TGTGCCACCCTACAGGGGGTTAATCAGCCCCAGCATTTT. Translated: CATLQGVNQPQHF.

This clone was recorded once. V is TRBV4-3 and J is TRBJ1-4; maybe TRBD1 (5 bases). CDR3 size: 14 residues. The germline V and J ends were trimmed by 4 bases and 4 bases, with 10 bases remaining between them. The germline gives CDR1 LGHNA, CDR2 YSLEER. This CDR3 reads CASSLRGINEKLFF. CDR3 sequence (DNA): TGCGCCAGCAGCCTCCGGGGCATTAATGAAAAACTGTTTTTT.

About this clone: The junction does not match germline at one end; this may be a read error. The chain employs TRBV7-7 and TRBJ1-1; D not resolved. The CDR3 spans 13 residues. Germline CDR1 reads SSHAT; CDR2 reads FNYEAQ (reference sequence). The CDR3 DNA is TGTGCTAGCAGCGCAGCCCGGAACACTGAAGCTTTCTTT. Translating it yields CASSAARNTEAFF.

The chain employs TRBV5-6 and TRBJ1-1, with TRBD1 as a possible D gene (5 bases). The length of the CDR3 is 13 residues. V was shortened by 4 bases and J by 4 bases, with 11 bases between the two germline ends. Germline V gives CDR1 SGHDT, CDR2 YYEEEE. In nucleotides, the CDR3 is TGTGCCAGCAGCCAAGGGGCCACCACTGAAGCTTTCTTT. Protein product: CASSQGATTEAFF.

The DNA of the CDR3 is TGCGCCAGCAGCCAAGTAGGAGGGCTTTACGAGCAGTACTTC. Translated, it gives CASSQVGGLYEQYF. This chain joins TRBV4-1 and TRBJ2-7; possible D gene TRBD2, 6 bases. Trimming stripped 1 base from V and 4 bases from J, with 11 bases between. Germline lookup yields CDR1 MGHRA and CDR2 YSYEKL. The CDR3 runs to 14 residues.

The chain links TRBV10-3 to TRBJ1-3, with D unresolved. This CDR3 region has 14 residues. CDR1 is ENHRY and CDR2 is SYGVKD in the germline V gene. The V and J ends lost 4 bases and 0 bases respectively, with 7 bases between them. The CDR3 here is CAISVSDSGNTIYF. The CDR3 DNA sequence: TGTGCCATCAGTGTGTCAGACTCTGGAAACACCATATATTTT.